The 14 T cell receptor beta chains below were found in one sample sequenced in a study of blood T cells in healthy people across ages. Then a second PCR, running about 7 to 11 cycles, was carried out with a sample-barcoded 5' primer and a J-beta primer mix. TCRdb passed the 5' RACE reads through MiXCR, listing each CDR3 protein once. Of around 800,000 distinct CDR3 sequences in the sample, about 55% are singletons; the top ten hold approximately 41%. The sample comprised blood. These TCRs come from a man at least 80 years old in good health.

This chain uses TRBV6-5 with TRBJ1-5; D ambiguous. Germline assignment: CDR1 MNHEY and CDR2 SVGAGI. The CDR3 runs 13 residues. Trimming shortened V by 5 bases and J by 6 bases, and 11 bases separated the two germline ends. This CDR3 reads CASSIYLGQPQHF. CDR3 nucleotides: TGTGCCAGCAGTATTTATTTGGGTCAGCCCCAGCATTTT.

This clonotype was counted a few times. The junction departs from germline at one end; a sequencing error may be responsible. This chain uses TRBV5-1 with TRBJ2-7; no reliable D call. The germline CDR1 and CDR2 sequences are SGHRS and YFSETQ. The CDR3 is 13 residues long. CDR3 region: CASSLKGPYEQYF. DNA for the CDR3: TGTGCCAGCAGCTTAAAGGGTCCCTACGAGCAGTACTTC.

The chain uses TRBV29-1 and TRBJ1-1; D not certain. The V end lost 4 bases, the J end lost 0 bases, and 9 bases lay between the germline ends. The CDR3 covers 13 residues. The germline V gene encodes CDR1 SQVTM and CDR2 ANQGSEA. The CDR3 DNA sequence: TGCAGCGTTGGTGGAACGATGAACACTGAAGCTTTCTTT. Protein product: CSVGGTMNTEAFF.

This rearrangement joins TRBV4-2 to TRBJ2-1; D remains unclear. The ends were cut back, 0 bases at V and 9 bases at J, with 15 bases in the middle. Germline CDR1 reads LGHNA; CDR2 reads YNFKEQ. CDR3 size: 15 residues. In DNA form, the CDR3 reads TGTGCCAGCAGCCAAGATCGTCGGGTAGCAGGTGAGCAGTTCTTC. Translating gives CASSQDRRVAGEQFF.

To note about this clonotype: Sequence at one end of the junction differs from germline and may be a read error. The CDR3 sequence is CTSSLDRGGYNEQFF. In DNA form, the CDR3 reads TGTACCAGCAGCTTAGATAGGGGAGGTTACAATGAGCAGTTCTTC. This chain uses TRBV11-2 with TRBJ2-1, with D possibly TRBD2 on 6 matching bases. Germline-derived CDR1 and CDR2 are SGHAT and FQNNGV. This CDR3 region has 15 residues. The full variable domain, its missing parts supplied by reference TRBV11-2 and TRBJ2-1, is EAGVAQSPRYKIIEKRQSVAFWCNPISGHATLYWYQQILGQGPKLLIQFQNNGVVDDSQLPKDRFSAERLKGVDSTLKIQPAKLEDSAVYLCTSSLDRGGYNEQFFGPGTRLTVL.

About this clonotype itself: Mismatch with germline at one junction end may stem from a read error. CDR3 sequence: CVSSLGQGPNEQYF. In DNA form, the CDR3 reads TGTGTCAGCAGCCTAGGACAGGGACCCAACGAGCAGTACTTC. The chain carries TRBV7-9 and TRBJ2-7; 8 bases align to TRBD1. The V gene's germline CDR1 is SEHNR and CDR2 FQNEAQ (reference sequence). This CDR3 region has 14 residues.

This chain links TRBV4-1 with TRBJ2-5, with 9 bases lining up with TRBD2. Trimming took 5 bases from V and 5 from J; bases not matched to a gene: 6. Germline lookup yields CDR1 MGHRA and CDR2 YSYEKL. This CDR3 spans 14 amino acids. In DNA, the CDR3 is TGCGCCAGCAGCACAGCGGGAGGTGGGGAGACCCAGTACTTC. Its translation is CASSTAGGGETQYF.

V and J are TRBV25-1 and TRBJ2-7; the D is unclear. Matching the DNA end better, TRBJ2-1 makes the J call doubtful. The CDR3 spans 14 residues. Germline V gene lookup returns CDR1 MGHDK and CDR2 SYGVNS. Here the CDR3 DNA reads TGTGCCAGCAGTGATCCCGCCGCCCTCAATGAGCAGTTCTTC. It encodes CASSDPAALNEQFF.

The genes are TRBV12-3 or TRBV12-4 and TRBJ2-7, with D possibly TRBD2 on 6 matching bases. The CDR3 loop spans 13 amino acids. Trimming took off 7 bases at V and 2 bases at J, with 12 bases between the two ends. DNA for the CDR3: TGTGCCAGCACCCCCTCGGGAGCCTACGAGCAGTACTTC. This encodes CASTPSGAYEQYF.

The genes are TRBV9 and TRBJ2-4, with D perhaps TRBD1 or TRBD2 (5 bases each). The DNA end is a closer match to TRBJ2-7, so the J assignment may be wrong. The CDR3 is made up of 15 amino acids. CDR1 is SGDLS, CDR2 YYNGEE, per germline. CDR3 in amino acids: CASSVWGSGTYEQYF. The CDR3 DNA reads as TGTGCCAGCAGCGTGTGGGGGTCCGGTACCTACGAGCAGTACTTC.

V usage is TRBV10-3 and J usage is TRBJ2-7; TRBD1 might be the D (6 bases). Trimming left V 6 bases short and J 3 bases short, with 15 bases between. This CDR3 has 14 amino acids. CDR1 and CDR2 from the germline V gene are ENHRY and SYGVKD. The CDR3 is CAISTLGTNYEQYF. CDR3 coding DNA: TGTGCCATCAGCACTCTCGGGACAAACTACGAGCAGTACTTC.

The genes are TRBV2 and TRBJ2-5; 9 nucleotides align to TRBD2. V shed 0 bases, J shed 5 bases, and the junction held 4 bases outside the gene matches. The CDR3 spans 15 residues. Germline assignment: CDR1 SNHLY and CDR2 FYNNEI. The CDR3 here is CASSEASGRLETQYF. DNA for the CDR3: TGTGCCAGCAGTGAAGCCAGCGGGAGGCTGGAGACCCAGTACTTC.

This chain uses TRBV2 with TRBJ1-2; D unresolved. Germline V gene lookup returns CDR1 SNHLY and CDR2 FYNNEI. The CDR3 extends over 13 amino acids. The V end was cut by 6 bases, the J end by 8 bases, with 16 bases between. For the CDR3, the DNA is TGTGCCAGCAGGGATCCGGGGAACGGGGGCTACACCTTC. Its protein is CASRDPGNGGYTF.

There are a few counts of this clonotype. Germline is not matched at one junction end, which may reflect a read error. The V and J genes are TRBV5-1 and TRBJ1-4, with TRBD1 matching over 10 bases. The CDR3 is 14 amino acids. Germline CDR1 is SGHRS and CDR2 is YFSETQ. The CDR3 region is CASSSGTGDEKLFF. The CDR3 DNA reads TGTGCCAGCAGCTCCGGGACAGGGGATGAAAAACTGTTTTTT.